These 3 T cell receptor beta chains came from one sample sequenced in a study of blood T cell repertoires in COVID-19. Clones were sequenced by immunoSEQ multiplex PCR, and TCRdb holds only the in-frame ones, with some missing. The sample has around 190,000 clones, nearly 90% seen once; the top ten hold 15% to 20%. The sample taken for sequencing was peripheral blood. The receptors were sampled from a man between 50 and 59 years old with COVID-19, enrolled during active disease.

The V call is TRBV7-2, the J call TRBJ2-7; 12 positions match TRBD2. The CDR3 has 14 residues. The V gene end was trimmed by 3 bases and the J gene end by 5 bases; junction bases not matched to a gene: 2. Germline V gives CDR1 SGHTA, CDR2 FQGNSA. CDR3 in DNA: TGTGCCAGCAGCTTCGGACTAGCGGGGAACGAGCAGTACTTC. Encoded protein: CASSFGLAGNEQYF.

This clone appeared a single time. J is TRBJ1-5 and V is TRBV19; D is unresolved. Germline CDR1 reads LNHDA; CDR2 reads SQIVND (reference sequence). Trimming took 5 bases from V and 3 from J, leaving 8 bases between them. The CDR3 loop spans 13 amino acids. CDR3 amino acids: CASSGLYNQPQHF. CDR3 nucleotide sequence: TGTGCCAGTAGTGGGCTATACAATCAGCCCCAGCATTTT.

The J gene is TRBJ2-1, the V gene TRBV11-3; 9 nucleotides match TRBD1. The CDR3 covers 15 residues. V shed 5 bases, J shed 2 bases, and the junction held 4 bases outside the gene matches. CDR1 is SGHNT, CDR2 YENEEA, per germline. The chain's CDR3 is CASSLNRGPYNEQFF. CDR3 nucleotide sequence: TGTGCCAGCAGCCTGAACAGGGGGCCCTACAATGAGCAGTTCTTC. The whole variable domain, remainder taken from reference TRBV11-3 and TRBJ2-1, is EAGVVQSPRYKIIEKKQPVAFWCNPISGHNTLYWYLQNLGQGPELLIRYENEEAVDDSQLPKDRFSAERLKGVDSTLKIQPAELGDSAVYLCASSLNRGPYNEQFFGPGTRLTVL.